The 12 T cell receptor beta chains presented below share a single source sample, sequenced in a study of beta chain features in type 1 diabetes. The isolated RNA, all of it, was reverse transcribed, so expressed TCRB transcripts were what got sequenced. Data came from immunoSEQ multiplex PCR; TCRdb stores just in-frame clones and leaves some out. The sample shows roughly 120,000 clones, approximately 39% of them seen only once. The sequenced sample was stem cell memory CD4+ T cells from blood. The origin of the receptors is a woman younger than 35 in good health.

This sequence joins TRBV19 and TRBJ1-1; possibly TRBD1 for D (6 bases). The CDR3 spans 14 residues. Deletions cut 8 bases from V and 4 bases from J, with 17 bases between. In germline, CDR1 is LNHDA, CDR2 SQIVND (reference sequence). CDR3 amino acids: CASGSGGRVTEAFF. CDR3 in DNA: TGTGCCAGTGGGAGCGGGGGGCGAGTCACTGAAGCTTTCTTT.

The V call is TRBV7-2, the J call TRBJ1-2; D is ambiguous. Germline lookup yields CDR1 SGHTA and CDR2 FQGNSA. The CDR3 runs 13 residues. V dropped 4 bases and J dropped 7 bases, with 13 bases sitting between them. This chain's CDR3 is CASSSSGSLGYTF. The CDR3 DNA is TGTGCCAGCAGCTCCTCCGGGAGCCTTGGCTACACCTTC.

This clone has a handful of counts. The gene calls are TRBV9 and TRBJ2-6, with D unresolved. Trimming pared 2 bases from V and 4 bases from J, leaving 13 bases between. CDR1 and CDR2 from the germline V gene are SGDLS and YYNGEE. CDR3 size: 16 residues. The CDR3 protein is CASSVRVSVGANVLTF. DNA for the CDR3: TGTGCCAGCAGCGTTCGGGTGTCGGTCGGGGCCAACGTCCTGACTTTC.

This chain joins TRBV5-4 and TRBJ2-7; the D gene is possibly TRBD1 (6 bases). Germline CDR1 reads SGHNT; CDR2 reads YYREEE (reference sequence). This CDR3 contains 13 residues. With 4 bases removed from V and 0 bases from J, the gap between germline ends came to 8 bases. The CDR3 nucleotides are TGTGCCAGCAGCCACAGGGCCTCCTACGAGCAGTACTTC. This sequence encodes CASSHRASYEQYF.

Only a few counts were recorded for this clone. The V call is TRBV28, the J call TRBJ1-2; D remains unclear. The CDR3 extends over 15 amino acids. Germline V gene sequence: CDR1 MDHEN, CDR2 SYDVKM. V was cut by 2 bases and J by 5 bases, with 15 bases left in between. The chain's CDR3 is CASSLREVHGYGYTF. The CDR3 nucleotides read TGTGCCAGCAGTTTACGGGAAGTCCATGGGTATGGCTACACCTTC.

This chain connects TRBV28 to TRBJ1-5; 9 nucleotides match TRBD1. This CDR3 comprises 16 residues. The germline V gene encodes CDR1 MDHEN and CDR2 SYDVKM. V gave up 4 bases and J gave up 7 bases; unmatched junction bases: 11. CDR3 amino acids: CASSYRTGDGWQPQHF. CDR3 DNA: TGTGCCAGCAGTTACCGGACAGGGGATGGTTGGCAGCCCCAGCATTTT.

The chain couples TRBV18 to TRBJ2-5, with 11 bases lining up with TRBD2. J lost 4 bases, V lost 1 base, and 5 bases had no gene match. Germline V lookup: CDR1 KGHSH, CDR2 LQKENI. There are 16 residues in the CDR3. This chain's CDR3 is CASSPQLAGVRETQYF. CDR3 DNA: TGTGCCAGCTCACCACAACTAGCGGGAGTACGAGAGACCCAGTACTTC.

The rearrangement uses TRBV10-2 and TRBJ2-3; 9 bases are shared with TRBD2. This CDR3 region has 15 residues. V dropped 2 bases and J dropped 2; count of bases not matched to a gene: 2. The germline CDR1 and CDR2 sequences are WSHSY and SAAADI. This chain's CDR3 is CASSELAGYTDTQYF. In DNA form, the CDR3 reads TGCGCCAGCAGTGAGCTAGCGGGATACACAGATACGCAGTATTTT.

The chain recombines TRBV30 with TRBJ1-2; D is unclear. Germline V lookup: CDR1 GTSNPN, CDR2 SVGIG (reference sequence). V was clipped by 0 bases and J by 4 bases, with 12 bases between them. The CDR3 has 14 amino acids. The CDR3 spells CAWSVKATGYGYTF. The CDR3 nucleotides read TGTGCCTGGAGTGTTAAGGCCACGGGCTATGGCTACACCTTC.

There are a few counts of this clone. The chain has TRBV11-3 and TRBJ2-2; D not certain. The CDR3 sequence is 14 residues long. Germline V lookup: CDR1 SGHNT, CDR2 YENEEA. V was cut by 1 base and J by 6 bases, with 9 bases left in between. CDR3 in amino acids: CASSLVSIAGELFF. The CDR3 nucleotides read TGTGCCAGCAGCTTAGTAAGCATCGCCGGGGAGCTGTTTTTT.

The V and J genes are TRBV7-2 and TRBJ2-1; 10 positions match TRBD2. Germline CDR1 and CDR2: SGHTA and FQGNSA. This CDR3 comprises 16 residues. V lost 5 bases, J lost 8 bases, and 12 bases stayed unmatched. CDR3 nucleotides: TGTGCCAGCAGCCCTCAGGGGGGGACTAGCGAGTATGAGCAGTTCTTC. Translation: CASSPQGGTSEYEQFF.

The J gene is TRBJ2-7, the V gene TRBV29-1, with TRBD2 matching 15 bases. The V and J ends lost 3 bases and 2 bases, in that order; junction bases with no gene match: 2. The length of the CDR3 is 15 residues. Per the germline V gene, CDR1 is SQVTM and CDR2 is ANQGSEA. CDR3 in DNA: TGCAGCGTTGACGGGACTAGCGGGGGGACCTACGAGCAGTACTTC. Protein: CSVDGTSGGTYEQYF.